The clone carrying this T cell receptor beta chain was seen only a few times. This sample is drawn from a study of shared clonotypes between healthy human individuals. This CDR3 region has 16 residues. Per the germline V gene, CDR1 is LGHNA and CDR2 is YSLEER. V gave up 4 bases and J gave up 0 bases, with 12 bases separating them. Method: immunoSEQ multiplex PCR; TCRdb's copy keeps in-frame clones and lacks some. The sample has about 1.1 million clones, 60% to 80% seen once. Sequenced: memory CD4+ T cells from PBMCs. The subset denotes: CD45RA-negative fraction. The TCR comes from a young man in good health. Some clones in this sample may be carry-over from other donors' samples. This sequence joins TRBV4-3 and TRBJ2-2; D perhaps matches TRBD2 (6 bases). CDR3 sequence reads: CASSLAPGANTGELFF. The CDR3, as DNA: TGCGCCAGCAGCCTAGCTCCGGGAGCGAACACCGGGGAGCTGTTTTTT.